One sample yielded the 24 T cell receptor beta chains listed below, sequenced in a study of spatial heterogeneity in lung cancer. Study results and caveats: It was found that expanded intratumoral alpha and beta TCR counts tracked tumor mutation counts.

Time point given: sample taken at primary tumor resection. MiXCR was run by TCRdb on the 5' RACE reads, yielding one entry per CDR3 protein. This sample has thousands of distinct CDR3 sequences, with roughly an eighth found just once. The antigens for these receptors are not known. Sequencing was performed on lung tumor tissue, taken at surgery. Receptors originate from a male donor with early-stage non-small cell lung cancer.

The chain employs TRBV29-1 and TRBJ2-1; possibly TRBD1 for D (5 bases). V was trimmed by 5 bases and J by 4 bases, leaving 12 bases between them. The germline CDR1 and CDR2 sequences are SQVTM and ANQGSEA. The CDR3 covers 13 residues. The CDR3 sequence: CSVSQGAYNEQFF. CDR3 coding DNA: TGCAGCGTTTCTCAGGGTGCATACAATGAGCAGTTCTTC.

In this sample, this clonotype turned up many times. The chain has TRBV7-9 and TRBJ1-4; no clear D. CDR3 size: 14 residues. The germline V gene encodes CDR1 SEHNR and CDR2 FQNEAQ (reference sequence). Trimming stripped 4 bases from V and 6 bases from J, with 12 bases between. The CDR3 is CASSSDLFDEKLFF. DNA of the CDR3: TGTGCCAGCAGCTCGGACCTCTTCGATGAAAAACTGTTTTTT.

This clonotype was recorded many times. V usage is TRBV6-5 and J usage is TRBJ2-7, with D perhaps TRBD1 (5 bases). The V end was cut by 2 bases, the J end by 2 bases, with 10 bases between. CDR3 length: 14 residues. Per the germline V gene, CDR1 is MNHEY and CDR2 is SVGAGI. DNA for the CDR3: TGTGCCAGCAGTTACATTCAGGGTACCTACGAGCAGTACTTC. Protein: CASSYIQGTYEQYF.

At least ten counts were recorded for this clonotype. The rearrangement links TRBV7-3 to TRBJ2-1; D gene uncertain. This CDR3 region has 14 residues. Germline V lookup: CDR1 SGHTA, CDR2 FQGTGA. Trimming pared 5 bases from V and 2 bases from J, leaving 10 bases between. CDR3 amino acids: CASSPGQAYNEQFF. The CDR3 DNA reads TGTGCCAGCAGCCCCGGCCAGGCCTACAATGAGCAGTTCTTC.

This clonotype is labeled medium-sized. This chain links TRBV6-5 with TRBJ2-5; the D gene is possibly TRBD2 (5 bases). CDR3 length: 13 amino acids. Germline-derived CDR1 and CDR2 are MNHEY and SVGAGI. V dropped 6 bases and J dropped 2 bases, with 10 bases sitting between them. This chain's CDR3 is CASSLARQETQYF. The CDR3 DNA reads as TGTGCCAGCAGCTTAGCGAGACAAGAGACCCAGTACTTC.

This clonotype was recorded at least ten times. The rearrangement uses TRBV30 and TRBJ2-6; D not certain. Deletions cut 5 bases from V and 0 bases from J, with 2 bases between. Germline CDR1 and CDR2: GTSNPN and SVGIG (reference sequence). CDR3 size: 12 residues. This chain's CDR3 is CAWSSGANVLTF. CDR3 DNA sequence: TGTGCCTGGTCCTCTGGGGCCAACGTCCTGACTTTC.

This clonotype was observed many times. The chain carries TRBV5-6 and TRBJ1-2; no reliable D call. V was pared by 5 bases and J by 2 bases, with 10 bases between. The CDR3 totals 13 residues. Germline V gives CDR1 SGHDT, CDR2 YYEEEE. CDR3 residues: CASRRVVNYGYTF. In nucleotides, the CDR3 is TGTGCCAGCAGGAGGGTGGTGAACTATGGCTACACCTTC.

The table lists this clonotype with many counts. The chain links TRBV28 to TRBJ2-6; perhaps TRBD1 as D (6 bases). Germline loops: CDR1 MDHEN, CDR2 SYDVKM. V was cut by 4 bases and J by 2 bases, with 9 bases left in between. This CDR3 is built from 15 residues. Here the CDR3 reads CASSSGQTGANVLTF. CDR3 sequence (DNA): TGTGCCAGCAGTTCGGGACAAACTGGGGCCAACGTCCTGACTTTC.

The sample holds many counts of this clonotype. The chain recombines TRBV7-3 with TRBJ2-1, with 8 bases identical to TRBD2. V was clipped by 0 bases and J by 0 bases; unmatched bases: 4. Germline lookup yields CDR1 SGHTA and CDR2 FQGTGA. The CDR3 is made up of 17 amino acids. CDR3 nucleotides: TGTGCCAGCAGCTTAACGTTTCTAGCGGGCTCCTACAATGAGCAGTTCTTC. Translation: CASSLTFLAGSYNEQFF.

Ten or more counts support this clonotype. The chain links TRBV13 to TRBJ2-1; D unresolved. The V gene's germline CDR1 is PRHDT and CDR2 FYEKMQ (reference sequence). This CDR3 is 14 amino acids long. The V and J ends lost 3 bases and 3 bases respectively, with 9 bases between them. CDR3 amino acids: CASSFSTNYNEQFF. CDR3 coding DNA: TGTGCCAGCAGCTTCAGTACAAACTACAATGAGCAGTTCTTC.

This clonotype was seen repeatedly, ten times or more. The chain links TRBV10-3 to TRBJ2-1; 7 positions agree with TRBD2. This CDR3 comprises 16 residues. After removal of 6 bases from V and 0 bases from J, the junction contained 8 bases not matched to a gene. Germline values: CDR1 ENHRY, CDR2 SYGVKD. The CDR3 loop is CAIREGGGNSYNEQFF. CDR3 bases: TGTGCCATCAGAGAGGGCGGGGGAAACTCCTACAATGAGCAGTTCTTC.

This clonotype showed up many times. The V call is TRBV19, the J call TRBJ1-2, with 7 bases fitting TRBD1. CDR3 length: 16 amino acids. V lost 5 bases to trimming and J lost 4 bases; unmatched junction nucleotides: 13. Per germline, CDR1 LNHDA and CDR2 SQIVND (reference sequence). CDR3 coding DNA: TGTGCCAGTAGTGTTCGGGCAGGGGGTGACCTCTATGGCTACACCTTC. Translating gives CASSVRAGGDLYGYTF.

In this sample, this clonotype turned up a few times. This chain joins TRBV4-1 and TRBJ1-1; TRBD1 matches at 11 bases. This CDR3 has 16 amino acids. The germline gives CDR1 MGHRA, CDR2 YSYEKL. The trim removed 6 bases at V and 1 base at J, leaving 7 bases unmatched. The CDR3 DNA follows: TGCGCCAGCAGTCTTTGGGGGACAGGGGGGAACACTGAAGCTTTCTTT. Protein sequence: CASSLWGTGGNTEAFF.

This clonotype was recorded at least ten times. The V gene is TRBV13, the J gene TRBJ1-2, with 8 nucleotides matching TRBD1. V was pared by 3 bases and J by 4 bases, with 25 bases of the junction left unmatched. Germline values: CDR1 PRHDT, CDR2 FYEKMQ (reference sequence). CDR3 length equals 21 residues. This CDR3 reads CASSLYPAVRPGQGIGYGYTF. The CDR3 nucleotides read TGTGCCAGCAGCTTGTACCCCGCGGTGCGCCCCGGACAGGGCATTGGCTATGGCTACACCTTC.

This clonotype was seen repeatedly, ten times or more. The gene calls are TRBV7-9 and TRBJ2-6; no firm D call. Looked up from germline, CDR1 is SEHNR and CDR2 is FQNEAQ (reference sequence). Trimming stripped 4 bases from V and 1 base from J, with 8 bases between. This CDR3 contains 15 residues. In DNA, the CDR3 is TGTGCCAGCAGCTCCGGTAATTCTGGGGCCAACGTCCTGACTTTC. It encodes CASSSGNSGANVLTF.

At least ten counts were recorded for this clonotype. The chain joins TRBV3-1 to TRBJ2-7, with 8 positions matching TRBD2. J was trimmed by 0 bases and V by 4 bases; bases with no gene match: 14. This CDR3 has 18 residues. Germline V gene data show CDR1 as LGHDT and CDR2 as YNNKEL (reference sequence). CDR3: CASSLTDPLAALSYEQYF. The CDR3 DNA sequence: TGTGCCAGCAGCCTCACGGACCCACTAGCGGCACTCTCCTACGAGCAGTACTTC.

The sample holds many counts of this clonotype. The chain recombines TRBV27 with TRBJ1-5; TRBD1 might be the D (5 bases). This CDR3 has 15 amino acids. Germline assignment: CDR1 MNHEY and CDR2 SMNVEV (reference sequence). V lost 5 bases to trimming and J lost 4 bases, with 15 bases between them. Here the CDR3 reads CASSQGVTTNQPQHF. CDR3 bases: TGTGCCAGCAGTCAGGGCGTAACGACGAATCAGCCCCAGCATTTT.

This clonotype was seen ten or more times. This chain uses TRBV27 with TRBJ2-7, with D possibly TRBD2 on 5 matching bases. The CDR3 totals 13 residues. Germline V gene lookup returns CDR1 MNHEY and CDR2 SMNVEV (reference sequence). V gave up 5 bases and J gave up 6 bases, with 14 bases separating them. The CDR3, as DNA: TGTGCCAGCAGTGTTTCGGGATTATTCGAGCAGTACTTC. This codes for CASSVSGLFEQYF.

This clonotype appeared many times. The V and J genes are TRBV4-1 and TRBJ2-1, with 7 bases lining up with TRBD2. This CDR3 spans 15 amino acids. Trimming took 1 base from V and 4 from J; bases not matched to a gene: 4. The germline CDR1 and CDR2 sequences are MGHRA and YSYEKL. This chain's CDR3 is CASSQVWEGYNEQFF. The CDR3 nucleotides are TGCGCCAGCAGCCAAGTGTGGGAGGGGTACAATGAGCAGTTCTTC.

The table lists this clonotype with many counts. The chain links TRBV7-9 to TRBJ1-1, with D unresolved. Germline CDR1 and CDR2: SEHNR and FQNEAQ (reference sequence). The V end was cut by 5 bases, the J end by 6 bases, with 13 bases between. The CDR3 spans 13 residues. CDR3 sequence reads: CASSRTERPEAFF. The CDR3 bases are TGTGCCAGCAGCCGAACAGAACGGCCTGAAGCTTTCTTT.

The table lists this clonotype with a few counts. The chain has TRBV6-6 and TRBJ2-7; the match to TRBD1 covers 10 bases. V lost 6 bases to trimming and J lost 2 bases; unmatched junction nucleotides: 7. Looked up from germline, CDR1 is MNHNY and CDR2 is SVGAGI (reference sequence). The CDR3 has 15 residues. The CDR3 region is CASRDRTGGTYEQYF. CDR3 DNA: TGTGCCAGCAGGGACCGGACAGGGGGTACCTACGAGCAGTACTTC.

This clonotype is categorized as medium-sized. Here the CDR3 DNA reads TGTGCCAGCAGTTTCGGGACAGGAACAGATACGCAGTATTTT. Translation gives CASSFGTGTDTQYF. The genes are TRBV6-2 or TRBV6-3 and TRBJ2-3; 8 bases line up with TRBD1. In germline, CDR1 is MNHEY, CDR2 SVGEGT. Germline trimming cut 4 bases from V and 3 bases from J; bases unmatched to any gene: 3. This CDR3 is 14 amino acids long.

In its sample, this clonotype was seen many times. The chain is built from TRBV30 and TRBJ2-2; 7 bases match TRBD2. With V trimmed by 3 bases and J by 2 bases, 3 bases remained unmatched. The CDR3 is 14 residues long. Per the germline V gene, CDR1 is GTSNPN and CDR2 is SVGIG (reference sequence). The CDR3 DNA is TGTGCCTGGAGAGGGGAGGGAAACACCGGGGAGCTGTTTTTT. It is translated as CAWRGEGNTGELFF.

There are many counts of this clonotype. V gene TRBV4-3 combines with J gene TRBJ2-7, with 7 bases aligning to TRBD1. CDR3 size: 15 residues. Germline V gene lookup returns CDR1 LGHNA and CDR2 YSLEER. The V gene end was trimmed by 1 base and the J gene end by 3 bases; junction bases not matched to a gene: 6. CDR3 in DNA: TGCGCCAGCAGCCAAGGGACAGGTGCGGTCTACGAGCAGTACTTC. It yields the protein CASSQGTGAVYEQYF.